This is a list of T cell receptor beta chains from one sample in a study of tumor-infiltrating lymphocytes in localized non-small cell lung cancer. Profiled with immunoSEQ multiplex PCR; TCRdb holds only in-frame clones, not every one. The sample has about 24,000 clones, approximately 59% seen once; the top ten hold approximately 5.4%. The sequencing sample was made of lung tumor tissue. These receptors were collected from a human donor with non-small cell lung cancer. Each CDR3 is given with its conserved first and last residue. The D gene is left open where the match is weak. Only part of the rows carry a size: once, few, many, or a class if the clone is expanded.

CDR3aa: CASSLNRVEQYF
CDR3nt: TGTGCCAGCAGCTTAAATCGAGTCGAGCAGTACTTC
v_gene: TRBV7-2
d_gene: .
j_gene: TRBJ2-7
abundance: .

CDR3aa: CASSLRLGLDTQYF
CDR3nt: TGTGCCAGCAGCTTACGCCTCGGGCTAGATACGCAGTATTTT
v_gene: TRBV11-2
d_gene: .
j_gene: TRBJ2-3
abundance: few

CDR3aa: CASSLGQGGRTGELFF
CDR3nt: TGTGCCAGCAGCTTAGGCCAGGGCGGTAGGACCGGGGAGCTGTTTTTT
v_gene: TRBV13
d_gene: .
j_gene: TRBJ2-2
abundance: few

CDR3aa: CSVAKGPNEQFF
CDR3nt: TGCAGCGTTGCGAAGGGCCCCAATGAGCAGTTCTTC
v_gene: TRBV29-1
d_gene: .
j_gene: TRBJ2-1
abundance: .

CDR3aa: CASGRDFTDTQYF
CDR3nt: TGTGCCAGCGGTCGAGACTTCACAGATACGCAGTATTTT
v_gene: TRBV16
d_gene: .
j_gene: TRBJ2-3
abundance: few

CDR3aa: CAITSGTASGNTIYF
CDR3nt: TGTGCCATCACCTCCGGGACAGCCTCTGGAAACACCATATATTTT
v_gene: TRBV10-3
d_gene: TRBD1
j_gene: TRBJ1-3
abundance: .

CDR3aa: CASSDLAVTGELFF
CDR3nt: TGTGCCAGCAGTGATCTTGCGGTTACCGGGGAGCTGTTTTTT
v_gene: TRBV25-1
d_gene: .
j_gene: TRBJ2-2
abundance: few

CDR3aa: CASNWKTEAFF
CDR3nt: TGTGCCAGCAACTGGAAAACTGAAGCTTTCTTT
v_gene: TRBV2
d_gene: .
j_gene: TRBJ1-1
abundance: few

CDR3aa: CATNREISGNTIYF
CDR3nt: TGTGCCACTAACCGAGAAATCTCTGGAAACACCATATATTTT
v_gene: TRBV15
d_gene: .
j_gene: TRBJ1-3
abundance: medium-sized

CDR3aa: CASRLSGQPGANVLTF
CDR3nt: TGCGCCAGCAGGTTGAGCGGACAGCCCGGGGCCAACGTCCTGACTTTC
v_gene: TRBV5-1
d_gene: .
j_gene: TRBJ2-6
abundance: .

CDR3aa: CASSPGQGVSGANVLTF
CDR3nt: TGTGCCAGCTCTCCGGGACAGGGAGTCTCTGGGGCCAACGTCCTGACTTTC
v_gene: TRBV18
d_gene: TRBD1
j_gene: TRBJ2-6
abundance: .

CDR3aa: CASSSPILDYGYTF
CDR3nt: TGTGCCAGCAGCTCTCCGATCCTAGATTATGGCTACACCTTC
v_gene: TRBV9
d_gene: .
j_gene: TRBJ1-2
abundance: few

CDR3aa: CASSQDWDSYWPQHF
CDR3nt: TGCGCCAGCAGCCAAGACTGGGATTCGTATTGGCCCCAGCATTTT
v_gene: TRBV4-1
d_gene: .
j_gene: TRBJ1-5
abundance: .

CDR3aa: CASTSSSGANVLTF
CDR3nt: TGTGCCAGCACCTCCAGCTCTGGGGCCAACGTCCTGACTTTC
v_gene: TRBV9
d_gene: .
j_gene: TRBJ2-6
abundance: .

CDR3aa: CASISGSGAYNEQFF
CDR3nt: TGTGCCAGTATTAGCGGGAGCGGGGCCTACAATGAGCAGTTCTTC
v_gene: TRBV19
d_gene: TRBD2
j_gene: TRBJ2-1
abundance: once

CDR3aa: CASSREGETYEQYF
CDR3nt: TGCGCCAGCAGCCGGGAGGGGGAGACCTACGAGCAGTACTTC
v_gene: TRBV5-1
d_gene: TRBD2
j_gene: TRBJ2-7
abundance: .

CDR3aa: CASSRDSGIYEQYF
CDR3nt: TGTGCCAGCTCACGAGATAGCGGGATCTACGAGCAGTACTTC
v_gene: TRBV18
d_gene: TRBD2
j_gene: TRBJ2-7
abundance: .

CDR3aa: CASSHSSGRGYNEQFF
CDR3nt: TGTGCCAGCAGCCATTCAAGCGGGAGAGGGTACAATGAGCAGTTCTTC
v_gene: TRBV14
d_gene: TRBD2
j_gene: TRBJ2-1
abundance: .

CDR3aa: CASSLGSYNEQFF
CDR3nt: TGTGCCAGCAGCCTCGGCTCCTACAATGAGCAGTTCTTC
v_gene: TRBV7-3
d_gene: .
j_gene: TRBJ2-1
abundance: .

CDR3aa: CASSLIDQPQHF
CDR3nt: TGTGCCAGTAGCCTGATAGATCAGCCCCAGCATTTT
v_gene: TRBV19
d_gene: .
j_gene: TRBJ1-5
abundance: .

CDR3aa: CASSDGLNQPQHF
CDR3nt: TGTGCCAGCAGTGACGGTTTGAATCAGCCCCAGCATTTT
v_gene: TRBV6-1
d_gene: .
j_gene: TRBJ1-5
abundance: few

CDR3aa: CASSRTGVFSYEQYF
CDR3nt: TGTGCCAGCAGTCGAACAGGTGTGTTCTCCTACGAGCAGTACTTC
v_gene: TRBV7-9
d_gene: .
j_gene: TRBJ2-7
abundance: .

CDR3aa: CASSEADTQYF
CDR3nt: TGTGCCAGCAGTGAAGCAGATACGCAGTATTTT
v_gene: TRBV6-1
d_gene: .
j_gene: TRBJ2-3
abundance: few

CDR3aa: CASSRDGSYEQYF
CDR3nt: TGTGCCAGCAGTCGGGACGGCTCCTACGAGCAGTACTTC
v_gene: TRBV6-5
d_gene: .
j_gene: TRBJ2-7
abundance: .

CDR3aa: CATRSIPPSRAENYGYTF
CDR3nt: TGTGCCACCAGATCCATCCCCCCCTCTCGAGCAGAGAACTATGGCTACACCTTC
v_gene: TRBV15
d_gene: .
j_gene: TRBJ1-2
abundance: .

CDR3aa: CASSLIPLVYSNQPQHF
CDR3nt: TGTGCCAGCAGCTTAATTCCGCTGGTTTATAGCAATCAGCCCCAGCATTTT
v_gene: TRBV7-6
d_gene: .
j_gene: TRBJ1-5
abundance: .

CDR3aa: CASSLEGPETQYF
CDR3nt: TGCGCCAGCAGCTTGGAGGGTCCGGAGACCCAGTACTTC
v_gene: TRBV5-1
d_gene: .
j_gene: TRBJ2-5
abundance: .

CDR3aa: CASSKALYGYTF
CDR3nt: TGTGCCAGTAGTAAGGCGCTCTATGGCTACACCTTC
v_gene: TRBV19
d_gene: .
j_gene: TRBJ1-2
abundance: few

CDR3aa: CASGRRYNEQFF
CDR3nt: TGTGCCAGCGGTCGGCGTTACAATGAGCAGTTCTTC
v_gene: TRBV11-3
d_gene: .
j_gene: TRBJ2-1
abundance: .